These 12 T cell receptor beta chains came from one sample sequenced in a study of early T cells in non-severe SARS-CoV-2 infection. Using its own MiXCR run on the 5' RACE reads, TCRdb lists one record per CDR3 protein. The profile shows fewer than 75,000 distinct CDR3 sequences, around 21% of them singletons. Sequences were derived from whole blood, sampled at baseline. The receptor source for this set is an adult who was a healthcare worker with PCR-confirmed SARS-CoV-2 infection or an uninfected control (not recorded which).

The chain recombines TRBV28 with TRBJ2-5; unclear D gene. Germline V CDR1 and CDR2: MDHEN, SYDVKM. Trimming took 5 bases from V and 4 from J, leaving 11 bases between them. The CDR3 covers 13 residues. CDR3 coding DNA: TGTGCCAGCAGTGGCGGACCCATAGAGACCCAGTACTTC. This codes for CASSGGPIETQYF.

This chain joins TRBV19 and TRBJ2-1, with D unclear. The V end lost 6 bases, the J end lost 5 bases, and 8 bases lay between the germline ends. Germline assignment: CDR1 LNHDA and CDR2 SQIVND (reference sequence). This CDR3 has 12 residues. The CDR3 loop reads CASSNWDNEQFF. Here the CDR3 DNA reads TGTGCCAGTAGCAATTGGGACAATGAGCAGTTCTTC.

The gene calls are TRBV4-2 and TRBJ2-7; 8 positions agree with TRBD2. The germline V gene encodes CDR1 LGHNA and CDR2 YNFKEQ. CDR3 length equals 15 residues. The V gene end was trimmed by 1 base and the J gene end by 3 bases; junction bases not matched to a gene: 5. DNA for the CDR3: TGTGCCAGCAGCCAAGGGACTAGCCTGATCTACGAGCAGTACTTC. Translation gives CASSQGTSLIYEQYF.

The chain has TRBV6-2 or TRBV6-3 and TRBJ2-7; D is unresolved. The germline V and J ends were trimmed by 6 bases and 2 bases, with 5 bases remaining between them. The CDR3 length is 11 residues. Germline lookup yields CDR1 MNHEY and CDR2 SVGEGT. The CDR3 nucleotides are TGTGCCAGCAGCACCCCCTACGAGCAGTACTTC. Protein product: CASSTPYEQYF.

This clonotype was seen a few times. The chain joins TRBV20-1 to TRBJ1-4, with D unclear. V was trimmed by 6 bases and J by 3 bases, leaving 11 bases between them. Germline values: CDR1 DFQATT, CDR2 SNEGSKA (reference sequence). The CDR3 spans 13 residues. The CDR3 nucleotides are TGCAGTGCCATGGAGCCTCCTAATGAAAAACTGTTTTTT. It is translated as CSAMEPPNEKLFF.

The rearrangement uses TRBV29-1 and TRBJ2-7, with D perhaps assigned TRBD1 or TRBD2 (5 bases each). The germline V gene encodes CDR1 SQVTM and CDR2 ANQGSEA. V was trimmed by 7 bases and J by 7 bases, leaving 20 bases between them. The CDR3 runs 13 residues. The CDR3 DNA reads TGCAGCGGGGGCGGTCCTCCTCCGGGGGAGCAGTACTTC. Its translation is CSGGGPPPGEQYF.

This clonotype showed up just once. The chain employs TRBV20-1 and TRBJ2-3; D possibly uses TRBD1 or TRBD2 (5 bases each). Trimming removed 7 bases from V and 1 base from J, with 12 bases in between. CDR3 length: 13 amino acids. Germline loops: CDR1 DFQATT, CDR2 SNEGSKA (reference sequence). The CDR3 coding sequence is TGCAGTGGGGGACCCCCTCGCACAGATACGCAGTATTTT. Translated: CSGGPPRTDTQYF.

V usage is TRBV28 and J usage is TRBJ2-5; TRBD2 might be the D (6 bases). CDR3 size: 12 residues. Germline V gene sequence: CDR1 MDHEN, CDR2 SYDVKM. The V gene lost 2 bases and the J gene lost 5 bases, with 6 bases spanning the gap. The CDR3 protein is CASSLRGETQYF. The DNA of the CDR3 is TGTGCCAGCAGTTTACGGGGGGAGACCCAGTACTTC.

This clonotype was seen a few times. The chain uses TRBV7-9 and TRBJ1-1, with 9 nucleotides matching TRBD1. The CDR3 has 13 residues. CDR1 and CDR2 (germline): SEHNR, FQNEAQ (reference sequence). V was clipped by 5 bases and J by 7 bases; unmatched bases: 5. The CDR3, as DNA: TGTGCCAGCAGCCTGGGACAGGGCGGTGAAGCTTTCTTT. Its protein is CASSLGQGGEAFF. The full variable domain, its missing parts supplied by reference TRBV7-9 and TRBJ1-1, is DTGVSQNPRHKITKRGQNVTFRCDPISEHNRLYWYRQTLGQGPEFLTYFQNEAQLEKSRLLSDRFSAERPKGSFSTLEIQRTEQGDSAMYLCASSLGQGGEAFFGQGTRLTVV.

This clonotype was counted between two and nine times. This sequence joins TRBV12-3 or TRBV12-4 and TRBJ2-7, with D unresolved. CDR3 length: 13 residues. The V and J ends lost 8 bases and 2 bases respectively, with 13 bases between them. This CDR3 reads CASAPGSTYEQYF. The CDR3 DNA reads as TGTGCCAGCGCGCCGGGTTCCACCTACGAGCAGTACTTC.

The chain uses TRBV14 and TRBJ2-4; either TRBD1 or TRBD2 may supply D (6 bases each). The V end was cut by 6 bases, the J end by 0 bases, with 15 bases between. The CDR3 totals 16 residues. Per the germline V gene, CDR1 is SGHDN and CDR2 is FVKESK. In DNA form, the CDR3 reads TGTGCCAGCAGACAATCGGGGGCTGGAGCCAAAAACATTCAGTACTTC. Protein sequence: CASRQSGAGAKNIQYF.

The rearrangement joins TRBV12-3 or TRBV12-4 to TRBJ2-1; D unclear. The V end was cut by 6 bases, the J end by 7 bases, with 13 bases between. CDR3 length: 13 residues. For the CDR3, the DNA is TGTGCCAGCAGGGACCAGAGAATGAATGAGCAGTTCTTC. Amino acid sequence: CASRDQRMNEQFF.